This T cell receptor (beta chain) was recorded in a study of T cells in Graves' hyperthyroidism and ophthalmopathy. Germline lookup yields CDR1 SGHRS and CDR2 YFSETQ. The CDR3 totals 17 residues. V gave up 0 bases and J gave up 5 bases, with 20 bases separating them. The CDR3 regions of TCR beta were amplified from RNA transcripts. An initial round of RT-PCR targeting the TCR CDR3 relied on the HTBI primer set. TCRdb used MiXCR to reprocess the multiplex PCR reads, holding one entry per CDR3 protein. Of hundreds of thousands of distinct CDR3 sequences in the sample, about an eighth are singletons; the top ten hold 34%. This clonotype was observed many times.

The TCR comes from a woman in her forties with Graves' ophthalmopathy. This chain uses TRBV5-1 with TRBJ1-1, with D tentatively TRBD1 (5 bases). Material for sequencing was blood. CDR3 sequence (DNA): TGCGCCAGCAGCTTGGATTTGACAGTTCCTAGCATGACTGAAGCTTTCTTT. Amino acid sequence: CASSLDLTVPSMTEAFF.